This T cell receptor (beta chain) was captured in a study of cytomegalovirus exposure and HLA in healthy donors. Study-level findings and limits: As a later analysis revealed, the rate of TCR association differed by HLA locus, with DRB1 most and HLA-C fewest.

This PCR relied on a set of 60 Vbeta primers and 13 Jbeta primers. Original processing notes: It was a later analysis that counted around 85 million unique TCR beta chains, of which some 12 million were shared. Using immunoSEQ multiplex PCR, the repertoire was profiled, and TCRdb retains in-frame clones only, with some absent. D and trimming were read from the DNA, whereas the V and J calls and clone size are those reported in that table. The sample includes some 170,000 clones, around 75% of them seen just once. Germline values: CDR1 MGHRA, CDR2 YSYEKL. The CDR3 contains 15 residues. Trimming took 6 bases from V and 10 from J; bases not matched to a gene: 15. This clone was detected a few times. Its target is unknown.

Sequencing input: PBMCs. The V call is TRBV4-1, the J call TRBJ2-4; 7 nucleotides align to TRBD1. This clonotype was sampled from a male donor in good health and CMV-seronegative. The CDR3 region is CASRVTRDSAVIQYF. CDR3 sequence (DNA): TGCGCCAGCAGAGTAACCCGGGACAGCGCTGTAATTCAGTACTTC.